The 29 T cell receptor beta chains presented below share a single source sample, sequenced in a study of regulatory T cells in long-lasting Graves disease. The time point was: newly diagnosed GD, antithyroid drugs for less than 3 months. RNA extracted from PBMCs served as the sequencing template. In building TCR beta libraries, iRepertoire HTBI primers were used together with Arm-PCR of CDR3 regions. TCRdb analysed the multiplex PCR reads with MiXCR anew, one entry per CDR3 protein. This table holds hundreds of thousands of distinct CDR3 sequences, roughly 13% found once. The same data also contributed to another study, on T cells in Graves' hyperthyroidism and ophthalmopathy.

Source: peripheral blood mononuclear cells (PBMCs), taken at new diagnosis, from a patient treated with antithyroid drugs. Every receptor here comes from a man younger than 40 with Graves disease.

The table lists this clonotype with a few counts. This chain's CDR3 is CASSFGDRDYEQYF. CDR3 in DNA: TGTGCCAGCAGCTTCGGGGACAGGGACTACGAGCAGTACTTC. The genes are TRBV5-4 and TRBJ2-7; 9 nucleotides line up with TRBD1. This CDR3 region has 14 residues. Germline V CDR1 and CDR2: SGHNT, YYREEE (reference sequence). After removal of 2 bases from V and 3 bases from J, the junction contained 3 bases not matched to a gene.

This chain connects TRBV9 to TRBJ2-5; possible D gene TRBD2, 5 bases. The V end lost 2 bases, the J end lost 5 bases, and 16 bases lay between the germline ends. Germline values: CDR1 SGDLS, CDR2 YYNGEE. The CDR3 is 15 amino acids. This CDR3 reads CASSVSLVPWETQYF. CDR3 in DNA: TGTGCCAGCAGCGTCTCACTAGTTCCGTGGGAGACCCAGTACTTC.

Of note for this clonotype: A read error may be the cause here, since a much bigger clone is one base away. The V call is TRBV24-1, the J call TRBJ1-2; no reliable D call. The CDR3 runs to 13 residues. From germline, CDR1 is KGHDR and CDR2 SFDVKD. The CDR3 DNA sequence: TGTGCCGCCAGTGATCCCCGGAGCTATGGCTACACCTTC. Translated, it gives CAASDPRSYGYTF.

This clonotype was recorded at least ten times. V usage is TRBV20-1 and J usage is TRBJ2-3; weak D call: TRBD2 (6 bases). The CDR3 loop spans 13 amino acids. Trimming left V 8 bases short and J 0 bases short, with 12 bases between. Germline CDR1 reads DFQATT; CDR2 reads SNEGSKA (reference sequence). The CDR3 DNA reads TGCAGTTTCAATCTAGCGAGCACAGATACGCAGTATTTT. Its translation is CSFNLASTDTQYF.

The table lists this clonotype with a few counts. This may come from a read error, since a much larger clone is one base off. The chain combines TRBV6-1 with TRBJ1-2; 9 nucleotides line up with TRBD1. This CDR3 contains 14 residues. Per germline, CDR1 MNHNS and CDR2 SASEGT. Trimming took 6 bases from V and 4 from J; bases not matched to a gene: 6. This chain's CDR3 is CASSPGTGTYGYTF. Written as DNA, the CDR3 is TGTGCCAGCAGCCCCGGGACAGGGACCTATGGCTACACCTTC.

This chain joins TRBV11-2 and TRBJ2-3; D is perhaps TRBD2 (6 bases). With 4 bases removed from V and 1 base from J, the gap between germline ends came to 21 bases. CDR3 length: 18 amino acids. In germline, CDR1 is SGHAT, CDR2 FQNNGV. The CDR3 DNA sequence: TGTGCCAGCAGCTACCGGGGCGCTAGCGAGAGGGGCACAGATACGCAGTATTTT. Translated, it gives CASSYRGASERGTDTQYF.

In its sample, this clonotype was seen many times. The chain couples TRBV12-3 or TRBV12-4 to TRBJ1-2; D may be TRBD1 (5 bases). V was trimmed by 5 bases and J by 2 bases, leaving 12 bases between them. There are 14 residues in the CDR3. CDR3 coding DNA: TGTGCCAGCAGTCTGACCCGACAGAACTATGGCTACACCTTC. Translated: CASSLTRQNYGYTF.

This clonotype was detected only a few times. The chain combines TRBV24-1 with TRBJ2-1; D possibly uses TRBD1 or TRBD2 (5 bases each). Trimming left V 0 bases short and J 2 bases short, with 7 bases between. There are 15 residues in the CDR3. The germline CDR1 and CDR2 sequences are KGHDR and SFDVKD. CDR3 bases: TGTGCCACCAGTGATTTGCGGGGCCCCTACAATGAGCAGTTCTTC. Protein product: CATSDLRGPYNEQFF.

The chain couples TRBV6-2 or TRBV6-3 to TRBJ2-2; D call uncertain. Germline CDR1 and CDR2: MNHEY and SVGEGT. This CDR3 region has 17 residues. V lost 2 bases and J lost 1, with 14 bases in between. This chain's CDR3 is CASSYGSLRRNTGELFF. CDR3 bases: TGTGCCAGCAGTTACGGATCTCTGCGGCGGAACACCGGGGAGCTGTTTTTT.

In the case of this clonotype: A read error is possible here, since a much larger clone lies one base away. V is TRBV25-1 and J is TRBJ1-3; D unresolved. The CDR3 spans 13 residues. V was cut by 4 bases and J by 0 bases, with 4 bases left in between. The germline CDR1 and CDR2 sequences are MGHDK and SYGVNS. The CDR3 bases are TGTGCCAGCAGTGTCTACTCTGGAAACACCATATATTTT. Its translation is CASSVYSGNTIYF.

This chain uses TRBV14 with TRBJ2-1; 8 nucleotides align to TRBD2. Germline assignment: CDR1 SGHDN and CDR2 FVKESK. This CDR3 is 15 amino acids long. Trimming cost V 2 bases and J 2 bases; bases outside gene matches: 2. CDR3 region: CASSQMREAYNEQFF. In DNA form, the CDR3 reads TGTGCCAGCAGCCAAATGCGGGAGGCCTACAATGAGCAGTTCTTC.

V gene TRBV13 combines with J gene TRBJ1-1; maybe TRBD1 (5 bases). Between the trimmed V and J ends, which lost 1 base and 1 base, there was a span of 13 bases. Germline loops: CDR1 PRHDT, CDR2 FYEKMQ (reference sequence). CDR3 length: 16 residues. Here the CDR3 DNA reads TGTGCCAGCAGCTTAGAAGTTGCGGGGACGAACACTGAAGCTTTCTTT. Its protein product is CASSLEVAGTNTEAFF.

The sample holds a few counts of this clonotype. Given a much more abundant clone one base away, this may be a read error. The rearrangement joins TRBV10-3 to TRBJ1-1; tentative D call: TRBD1 (5 bases). The germline CDR1 and CDR2 sequences are ENHRY and SYGVKD. The CDR3 length is 13 residues. Trimming cost V 6 bases and J 6 bases, with 14 bases left between them. In DNA form, the CDR3 reads TGTGCCATCAGGGATAACCGGGGGGCTGAAGCTTTCTTT. Translated: CAIRDNRGAEAFF.

As for this clonotype: A much larger clone lies one base from this, so it may be a read error. The chain joins TRBV7-2 to TRBJ2-3, with 9 bases matching TRBD2. The germline V gene has CDR1 SGHTA and CDR2 FQGNSA. This CDR3 is built from 17 residues. CDR3 sequence reads: CASSENFAGGPADMQYF. The CDR3, as DNA: TGTGCCAGCAGCGAGAATTTTGCGGGAGGGCCCGCAGATATGCAGTATTTT.

This chain links TRBV18 with TRBJ2-1, with D possibly being TRBD2 (6 bases). This CDR3 has 16 residues. CDR1 and CDR2 from the germline V gene are KGHSH and LQKENI. V lost 3 bases, J lost 2 bases, and 14 bases lay in between. The CDR3 coding sequence is TGTGCCAGCTCACCGGGGTCTAGCGAGGCCTACAATGAGCAGTTCTTC. As protein: CASSPGSSEAYNEQFF.

This clonotype came up a few times. The chain joins TRBV18 to TRBJ2-7; possible D gene TRBD1, 7 bases. This CDR3 is built from 15 residues. Germline assignment: CDR1 KGHSH and CDR2 LQKENI. V dropped 2 bases and J dropped 2 bases, with 13 bases sitting between them. The CDR3 here is CASSPGAGGPYEQYF. The CDR3 DNA is TGTGCCAGCTCACCAGGAGCAGGGGGGCCCTACGAGCAGTACTTC.

As concerns this clonotype: A much larger clone differs from this one at a single base, so this may be a read error. Without the conserved terminal phenylalanine or tryptophan, this CDR3 likely stems from a read error. The rearrangement uses TRBV9 and TRBJ2-7, with D unclear. The CDR3 sequence is 15 residues long. V lost 5 bases and J 5 bases, leaving 20 bases between the germline ends. The germline V gene encodes CDR1 SGDLS and CDR2 YYNGEE. The CDR3 reads CASSPDWQLRNEQYL. Here the CDR3 DNA reads TGTGCCAGCAGTCCCGACTGGCAGCTTCGGAACGAGCAGTACCTC.

The rearrangement links TRBV4-2 to TRBJ2-1; TRBD1 matches at 9 bases. Gene TRBJ2-5 matches the end of the DNA better, so the J call may be wrong. Germline CDR1 reads LGHNA; CDR2 reads YNFKEQ. There are 16 residues in the CDR3. The CDR3 DNA is TGTGCCAGCAGCTCATTACCGGGACAGGGTTTCGAGGCCCAGTACTTC. Its protein product is CASSSLPGQGFEAQYF.

The chain couples TRBV4-2 to TRBJ2-1; 14 bases fit TRBD2. The J segment lost 7 bases and the V segment lost 3 bases, leaving 5 bases of the junction unmatched. The CDR3 spans 16 residues. Germline V lookup: CDR1 LGHNA, CDR2 YNFKEQ. The CDR3 DNA follows: TGTGCCAGCAGCCACCCGACTAGCGGGAGGGGTAATGAGCAGTTCTTC. Its protein product is CASSHPTSGRGNEQFF.

The sample holds many counts of this clonotype. V and J are TRBV12-3 or TRBV12-4 and TRBJ1-5; possible D gene TRBD1, 6 bases. This CDR3 is 13 amino acids long. Trimming took off 4 bases at V and 6 bases at J, with 10 bases between the two ends. CDR3 in DNA: TGTGCCAGCAGTTGGGGGCAGGGTCAGCCCCAGCATTTT. As protein: CASSWGQGQPQHF.

This clonotype has at least ten counts. The chain uses TRBV7-9 and TRBJ2-2; D is perhaps TRBD1 or TRBD2 (5 bases each). The CDR3 has 15 amino acids. V was shortened by 7 bases and J by 5 bases, with 17 bases between the two germline ends. In germline, CDR1 is SEHNR, CDR2 FQNEAQ (reference sequence). The CDR3 reads CASILLRGETGELFF. For the CDR3, the DNA is TGTGCCAGCATCCTCTTGAGGGGCGAAACCGGGGAGCTGTTTTTT.

A note on this clonotype: This may be a read error: a much more frequent sequence differs by one nucleotide. The CDR3 ends on some other residue instead of the conserved phenylalanine or tryptophan, so this is likely a read error. The chain uses TRBV6-1 and TRBJ1-4; 8 bases align to TRBD1. In germline, CDR1 is MNHNS, CDR2 SASEGT. J was trimmed by 6 bases and V by 7 bases; bases with no gene match: 7. This CDR3 region has 14 residues. For the CDR3, the DNA is TGTGCCAGCAAAGTTCAGGGGGCGGATGAAAAACTGTTTCTT. Its translation is CASKVQGADEKLFL.

This clonotype has at least ten counts. The gene calls are TRBV11-1 and TRBJ2-3; D call uncertain. The germline CDR1 and CDR2 sequences are SGHAT and FQDESV (reference sequence). V dropped 2 bases and J dropped 3 bases, with 9 bases sitting between them. This CDR3 has 14 amino acids. In DNA, the CDR3 is TGTGCCAGCAGCTTATATTCAAGGACAGATACGCAGTATTTT. It encodes CASSLYSRTDTQYF.

The chain is built from TRBV20-1 and TRBJ2-2; D gene ambiguous. The germline V and J ends were trimmed by 5 bases and 3 bases, with 7 bases remaining between them. Germline V gene sequence: CDR1 DFQATT, CDR2 SNEGSKA (reference sequence). This CDR3 spans 12 amino acids. In DNA form, the CDR3 reads TGCAGTGCTCTCCCCGACACCGGGGAGCTGTTTTTT. This sequence encodes CSALPDTGELFF.

CDR3 protein: CASSTPTQLNTEAFF. CDR3 nucleotide sequence: TGCGCCAGCAGCACACCAACACAGCTGAACACTGAAGCTTTCTTT. This chain connects TRBV4-1 to TRBJ1-1; D is undetermined. Per the germline V gene, CDR1 is MGHRA and CDR2 is YSYEKL. V was cut by 5 bases and J by 0 bases, with 13 bases left in between. CDR3 length equals 15 residues.

This clonotype occurred many times. The chain combines TRBV7-2 with TRBJ2-5; D might be TRBD1 (5 bases). Germline V CDR1 and CDR2: SGHTA, FQGNSA. V lost 5 bases and J lost 5, with 15 bases in between. This CDR3 is built from 14 residues. The CDR3 here is CASSGTGHGETQYF. The CDR3 region has the DNA TGTGCCAGCAGCGGAACAGGCCACGGGGAGACCCAGTACTTC. Full variable domain (missing parts from reference TRBV7-2 and TRBJ2-5): GAGVSQSPSNKVTEKGKDVELRCDPISGHTALYWYRQSLGQGLEFLIYFQGNSAPDKSGLPSDRFSAERTGGSVSTLTIQRTQQEDSAVYLCASSGTGHGETQYFGPGTRLLVL.

This clonotype was seen repeatedly, ten times or more. The V and J genes are TRBV12-3 or TRBV12-4 and TRBJ2-3; D not resolved. The germline V and J ends were trimmed by 2 bases and 6 bases, with 3 bases remaining between them. The CDR3 is made up of 11 amino acids. The CDR3 here is CASSLMDTQYF. CDR3 nucleotide sequence: TGTGCCAGCAGTTTAATGGATACGCAGTATTTT.

This clonotype has ten or more counts. The chain uses TRBV27 and TRBJ1-4, with D uncertain. Germline CDR1 is MNHEY and CDR2 is SMNVEV (reference sequence). The CDR3 loop spans 15 amino acids. V lost 3 bases and J lost 1, with 9 bases in between. The CDR3 DNA follows: TGTGCCAGCAGTTTCAGCCGGAAAACTAATGAAAAACTGTTTTTT. The encoded protein is CASSFSRKTNEKLFF. The full variable domain, rest sourced from reference TRBV27 and TRBJ1-4, is EAQVTQNPRYLITVTGKKLTVTCSQNMNHEYMSWYRQDPGLGLRQIYYSMNVEVTDKGDVPEGYKVSRKEKRNFPLILESPSPNQTSLYFCASSFSRKTNEKLFFGSGTQLSVL.

For this clonotype: A much larger clone lies a single base off, so this may be a read error. The chain combines TRBV7-8 with TRBJ2-1; TRBD2 matches at 8 bases. Germline CDR1 and CDR2: SGHVS and FQNEAQ. CDR3 length: 16 amino acids. Here the CDR3 DNA reads TGTGCCAGCAGCTTAGGGCAGCGGGAGAGGTTCGGAGAGCATTTCTTC. Translating it yields CASSLGQRERFGEHFF.